This T cell receptor beta chain was captured by sequencing in a study of brain metastases from non-small cell lung cancer. Findings of the study overall: Expanded T-cell clones appeared in approximately 60% of brain metastases over primaries. Metastases had sparse T cells but largely shared repertoires with primaries. Compared with primary tumors, brain metastases showed less T-cell infiltration.

Measured with immunoSEQ multiplex PCR; TCRdb has only the in-frame clones, and not every one. The table includes a few thousand clones, around four fifths detected once. The CDR3 loop spans 16 amino acids. Trimming took off 0 bases at V and 0 bases at J, with 9 bases between the two ends. Germline loops: CDR1 WSHSY, CDR2 SAAADI. As to this clone: Its antigen is currently unknown. Other DNA sequences from this sample encode an identical CDR3 as well.

The TCR was taken from a donor at least 40 years old with non-small cell lung cancer. Sequenced input: primary lung tumor tissue. The rearrangement links TRBV10-2 to TRBJ1-5; D gene unclear. CDR3 sequence (DNA): TGCGCCAGCAGTGAGTCGCCGGGTAATAGCAATCAGCCCCAGCATTTT. It is translated as CASSESPGNSNQPQHF.